Detailed here is one T cell receptor beta chain. Healthy donors acted as controls, with matching for age and sex. These data belong to a study of CD8 T cells in Susac syndrome. The RNA, about 0.45 to 1 ug, was put through reverse transcription using random hexamers. The TCR beta CDR3 was amplified by immunoSEQ multiplex PCR across 54 Vbeta, 13 Jbeta. TCRdb independently ran MiXCR on the immunoSEQ multiplex PCR reads; one entry per CDR3 protein. The table lists 70,000 to 100,000 distinct CDR3 sequences, 80% to 95% of them singletons, with over 0.25% in the top ten. This TCR was sampled from a human donor in good health. Sequenced material: CD8+ T cells from PBMCs.

The CDR3: CASSQAGGEETQYF. DNA for the CDR3: TGTGCCAGCAGCCAAGCGGGGGGCGAGGAGACCCAGTACTTC. V usage is TRBV13 and J usage is TRBJ2-5, with 9 bases that match TRBD2. V was clipped by 5 bases and J by 5 bases; unmatched bases: 6. The germline V gene has CDR1 PRHDT and CDR2 FYEKMQ (reference sequence). CDR3 length: 14 residues.